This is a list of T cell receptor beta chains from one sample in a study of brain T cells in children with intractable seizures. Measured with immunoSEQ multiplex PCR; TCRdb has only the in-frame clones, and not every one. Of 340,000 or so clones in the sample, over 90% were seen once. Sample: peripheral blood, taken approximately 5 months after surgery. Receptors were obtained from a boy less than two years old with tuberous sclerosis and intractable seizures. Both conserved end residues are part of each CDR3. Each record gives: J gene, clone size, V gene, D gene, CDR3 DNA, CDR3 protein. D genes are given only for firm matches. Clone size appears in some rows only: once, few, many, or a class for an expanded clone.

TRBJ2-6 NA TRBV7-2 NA TGTGCCAGCAGCGCCTCTTTGGGGAGTCCGCCTGGGGCCAACGTCCTGACTTTC CASSASLGSPPGANVLTF
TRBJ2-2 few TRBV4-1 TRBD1 TGCGCCAGCAGCGTCGAAATTGGGACAGAGCTCACCGGGGAGCTGTTTTTT CASSVEIGTELTGELFF
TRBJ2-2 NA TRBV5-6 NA TGTGCCAGCAGCCTGGGGGGGGGCCCCCCCGGGGAGCTGTTTTTT CASSLGGGPPGELFF
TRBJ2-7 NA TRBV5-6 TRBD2 TGTACCAGCAGCTTGGGCGGGAGCCACGAGCAGTACTTC CTSSLGGSHEQYF
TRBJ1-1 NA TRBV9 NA TGTGCCAGCAGCGTAGCACAGGAGAACACTGAAGCTTTCTTT CASSVAQENTEAFF
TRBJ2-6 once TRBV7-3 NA TGTGCCAGCAGCCCTAAGGGGGGCGCGACGGCTGGGGCCAACGTCCTGACTTTC CASSPKGGATAGANVLTF
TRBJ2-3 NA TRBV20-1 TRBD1 TGCAGTGCTAGTGGGGTCCAGGGGGATCGCACAGATACGCAGTATTTT CSASGVQGDRTDTQYF
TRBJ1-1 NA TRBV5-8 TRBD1 TGTGCCAGCACCTCCGAGAGACAGGGAAGGACTGAAGCTTTCTTT CASTSERQGRTEAFF
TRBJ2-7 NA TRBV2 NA TGTGCCAGCAGCGACACCTCGGCAGGCCTCCACGAGCAGTACTTC CASSDTSAGLHEQYF
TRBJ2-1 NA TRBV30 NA TGTGCCTGGAGTGTGGTGAGTAGCAACAATGAGCAGTTCTTC CAWSVVSSNNEQFF
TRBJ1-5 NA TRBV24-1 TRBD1 TGTGCCACCAGTGATCGGACAGGGGGAAATCAGCCCCAGCATTTT CATSDRTGGNQPQHF
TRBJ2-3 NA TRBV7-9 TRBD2 TGTGCCAGCAGCAGTCTAGCGGGAGGGCCAGATCGCACAGATACGCAGTATTTT CASSSLAGGPDRTDTQYF
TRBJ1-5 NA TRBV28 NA TGTGCCAGCAGTAAGACACCATATAGCAATCAGCCCCAGCATTTT CASSKTPYSNQPQHF
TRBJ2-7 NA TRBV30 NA TGTGCCTGGGGCTTAACTTCCTACGAGCAGTACTTC CAWGLTSYEQYF
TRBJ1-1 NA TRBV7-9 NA TGTGCCAGCAGCCCAAGGACAGCCCGCCGGAGAACTGAAGCTTTCTTT CASSPRTARRRTEAFF
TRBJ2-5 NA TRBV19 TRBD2 TGTGCCAGTAGTATAAGAACTAGCGGGGTTTCCCAAGAGACCCAGTACTTC CASSIRTSGVSQETQYF
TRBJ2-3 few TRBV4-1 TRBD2 TGCGCCAGCAGCCAAGTCCTGTCTCGGGAGGCCGCAGATACGCAGTATTTT CASSQVLSREAADTQYF
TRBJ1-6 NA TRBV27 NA TGTGCCAGCAGTTTAGTTTTATCCCAGTTCGGACTGAAACATTCACCCCTCCACTTT CASSLVLSQFGLKHSPLHF
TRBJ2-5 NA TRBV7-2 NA TGTGCCAGCAGCTTCGGCCCTGGGGGGGAGACCCAGTACTTC CASSFGPGGETQYF
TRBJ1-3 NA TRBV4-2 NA TGTGCCAGCAGCCAAGGACACTTTGGAAACACCATATATTTT CASSQGHFGNTIYF
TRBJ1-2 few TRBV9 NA TGTGCCAGCAGCGTAGCGATAGAATATGGCTACACCTTC CASSVAIEYGYTF
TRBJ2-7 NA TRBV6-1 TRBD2 TGTGCCAGCAGTGAATCGGGGGGGGTTCTTACCTACGAGCAGTACTTC CASSESGGVLTYEQYF
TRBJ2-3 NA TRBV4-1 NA TGCGCCAGCAGCGAAAGAGGTTTGGCAGATACGCAGTATTTT CASSERGLADTQYF
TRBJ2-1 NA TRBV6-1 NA TGTGCCAGCAGTGAAGCTAGTACGGGGAGACGGTTCTTC CASSEASTGRRFF
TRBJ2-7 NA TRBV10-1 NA TGCGCCAGCAGTGAAGGATCCTACGAGCAGTACTTC CASSEGSYEQYF
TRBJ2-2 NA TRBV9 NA TGTGCCAGCAGCGGGGGGAAGAACACCGGGGAGCTGTTTTTT CASSGGKNTGELFF